These 7 T cell receptor beta chains originate from one sample sequenced in a study of T cells after posttransplantation cyclophosphamide. The assay was immunoSEQ multiplex PCR, and TCRdb's table has in-frame clones only and misses some. The sample holds roughly 9,100 clones, roughly 87% seen once. Sequences were obtained from memory CD4+ T cells sorted from PBMCs. Source of these receptors: a woman aged 55 to 70 in good health, CMV-negative, and a related stem cell transplant donor.

The V call is TRBV7-9, the J call TRBJ2-5; D is possibly TRBD1 (5 bases). This CDR3 is 16 amino acids long. Trimming left V 1 base short and J 4 bases short, with 16 bases between. Looked up from germline, CDR1 is SEHNR and CDR2 is FQNEAQ (reference sequence). As DNA, the CDR3 is TGTGCCAGCAGCTTAGGGAGCAGGGTAGGTCGAGAGACCCAGTACTTC. Protein sequence: CASSLGSRVGRETQYF. Based on the CDR3 plus reference TRBV7-9 and TRBJ2-5, the full variable domain is DTGVSQNPRHKITKRGQNVTFRCDPISEHNRLYWYRQTLGQGPEFLTYFQNEAQLEKSRLLSDRFSAERPKGSFSTLEIQRTEQGDSAMYLCASSLGSRVGRETQYFGPGTRLLVL.

V and J are TRBV28 and TRBJ1-5; D uncertain. Trimming removed 6 bases at V and 8 bases at J, with 11 bases between. The CDR3 loop spans 12 amino acids. Germline V CDR1 and CDR2: MDHEN, SYDVKM. The CDR3 protein is CASRIRLEPQHF. The CDR3 DNA follows: TGTGCCAGCAGGATCAGGTTGGAGCCCCAGCATTTT.

V and J are TRBV2 and TRBJ1-2; 9 bases align to TRBD1. The germline gives CDR1 SNHLY, CDR2 FYNNEI. After removal of 6 bases from V and 0 bases from J, the junction contained 2 bases not matched to a gene. This CDR3 spans 14 amino acids. CDR3 in amino acids: CASSRQGANYGYTF. CDR3 DNA sequence: TGTGCCAGCAGCAGACAGGGGGCTAACTATGGCTACACCTTC. Drawing the rest from reference TRBV2 and TRBJ1-2, the complete variable domain is EPEVTQTPSHQVTQMGQEVILRCVPISNHLYFYWYRQILGQKVEFLVSFYNNEISEKSEIFDDQFSVERPDGSNFTLKIRSTKLEDSAMYFCASSRQGANYGYTFGSGTRLTVV.

Worth noting for this clone: This same CDR3 is encoded by further DNA sequences in the sample. This chain joins TRBV4-2 and TRBJ1-1; D is uncertain. Germline values: CDR1 LGHNA, CDR2 YNFKEQ. V dropped 7 bases and J dropped 1 base, with 13 bases sitting between them. The CDR3 is 14 residues long. The CDR3 loop reads CASTAVVWNTEAFF. CDR3 DNA: TGTGCCAGCACGGCGGTCGTTTGGAACACTGAAGCTTTCTTT.

The chain has TRBV27 and TRBJ1-2; D possibly corresponds to TRBD1 (5 bases). CDR1 MNHEY and CDR2 SMNVEV come from the germline V gene (reference sequence). V was clipped by 5 bases and J by 0 bases, with 10 bases between them. The CDR3 runs to 14 residues. Written as DNA, the CDR3 is TGTGCCAGCAGTCGGACACGGTCTAACTATGGCTACACCTTC. This encodes CASSRTRSNYGYTF.

The chain links TRBV2 to TRBJ1-5; possibly TRBD1 for D (5 bases). CDR3 length: 13 residues. Germline loops: CDR1 SNHLY, CDR2 FYNNEI. Trimming removed 9 bases at V and 5 bases at J, with 14 bases between. The chain's CDR3 is CASRGEAHQPQHF. As DNA, the CDR3 is TGTGCCAGTCGAGGGGAGGCCCATCAGCCCCAGCATTTT.

This clone was counted a single time. V usage is TRBV19 and J usage is TRBJ1-5, with D hard to call. The CDR3 consists of 14 residues. Trimming removed 5 bases from V and 3 bases from J, with 11 bases in between. The germline gives CDR1 LNHDA, CDR2 SQIVND (reference sequence). CDR3 DNA sequence: TGTGCCAGTAGTCATACGGAGTTCAATCAGCCCCAGCATTTT. It encodes CASSHTEFNQPQHF.